Below, 6 T cell receptor beta chains from the same sample are listed, as sequenced in a study of Ad26.COV2.S vaccination and SARS-CoV-2 variants. The treatment was: roughly 20 received Ad26.COV2.S at low or high dose, single or two shots; about five received placebo; per-sample allocation not given. Day 63 following the first vaccine or placebo injection was when the samples were taken. Some clones are missing from TCRdb's copy, which holds only in-frame ones; the method was immunoSEQ multiplex PCR. The sample includes some 350,000 clones, roughly 90% seen only once; the top ten take over 5%. Sequences were derived from peripheral blood, sampled in a trial of Ad26.COV2.S vaccine versus placebo. Receptor source: a person aged 18 to 59 who received the Ad26.COV2.S COVID-19 vaccine or a placebo.

The chain uses TRBV28 and TRBJ1-2, with 9 bases that match TRBD1. Looked up from germline, CDR1 is MDHEN and CDR2 is SYDVKM. CDR3 length: 13 residues. After removal of 6 bases from V and 6 bases from J, the junction contained 5 bases not matched to a gene. CDR3 bases: TGTGCCAGCAGAAAACAGGGGGCTCATGGCTACACCTTC. Amino acid sequence: CASRKQGAHGYTF.

J is TRBJ2-2 and V is TRBV19; TRBD2 aligns across 14 bases. Germline lookup yields CDR1 LNHDA and CDR2 SQIVND (reference sequence). V lost 3 bases, J lost 4 bases, and 19 bases stayed unmatched. The CDR3 runs to 22 residues. This CDR3 reads CASSIDRLGGLGTSGSTGELFF. For the CDR3, the DNA is TGTGCCAGTAGTATCGATCGGCTGGGGGGCCTAGGGACTAGCGGGAGCACCGGGGAGCTGTTTTTT.

CDR3 DNA sequence: TGCAGCGCCGGAGGGGGTCCCAAAAACATTCAGTACTTC. This codes for CSAGGGPKNIQYF. The rearrangement links TRBV29-1 to TRBJ2-4, with D possibly called TRBD1 or TRBD2 (6 bases each). Germline-derived CDR1 and CDR2 are SQVTM and ANQGSEA. V shed 7 bases and J shed 2 bases, with 12 bases lying between them. CDR3 size: 13 residues. Full variable domain (remainder filled in from reference TRBV29-1 and TRBJ2-4): SAVISQKPSRDICQRGTSLTIQCQVDSQVTMMFWYRQQPGQSLTLIATANQGSEATYESGFVIDKFPISRPNLTFSTLTVSNMSPEDSSIYLCSAGGGPKNIQYFGAGTRLSVL.

The chain recombines TRBV18 with TRBJ1-2, with D perhaps TRBD1 (5 bases). This CDR3 is 14 amino acids long. The germline gives CDR1 KGHSH, CDR2 LQKENI. Trimming removed 3 bases from V and 6 bases from J, with 14 bases in between. The CDR3 region has the DNA TGTGCCAGCTCACCGAACAGGAGGAACAATGGCTACACCTTC. This sequence encodes CASSPNRRNNGYTF. Full variable domain (rest looked up from reference TRBV18 and TRBJ1-2): NAGVMQNPRHLVRRRGQEARLRCSPMKGHSHVYWYRQLPEEGLKFMVYLQKENIIDESGMPKERFSAEFPKEGPSILRIQQVVRGDSAAYFCASSPNRRNNGYTFGSGTRLTVV.

The gene calls are TRBV7-8 and TRBJ1-2; the D gene is possibly TRBD1 (5 bases). There are 16 residues in the CDR3. V was trimmed by 1 base and J by 0 bases, leaving 12 bases between them. Per germline, CDR1 SGHVS and CDR2 FQNEAQ. The CDR3: CASSLVGGATNYGYTF. CDR3 coding DNA: TGTGCCAGCAGCTTAGTAGGAGGGGCGACTAACTATGGCTACACCTTC.

The rearrangement joins TRBV6-5 to TRBJ2-7; tentative D call: TRBD1 (5 bases). This CDR3 is 14 amino acids long. CDR1 and CDR2 (germline): MNHEY, SVGAGI. Trimming took 6 bases from V and 11 from J, leaving 23 bases between them. The CDR3 nucleotides are TGTGCCAGCAGAACAGGCGACCGCGCGGCGGCCGAGTACTTC. Amino acid sequence: CASRTGDRAAAEYF.